The rows below give T cell receptor beta chains drawn from one sample of a study of blood T cell repertoires in COVID-19. Libraries were prepared by immunoSEQ multiplex PCR; TCRdb keeps only in-frame clonotypes and omits some of them. The repertoire holds 300,000 to 450,000 clones, about 87% seen once, with around 3% in the top ten. The sample was peripheral blood. The receptors originated from a human donor in a cohort sampled during active COVID-19. Both conserved end residues are part of each CDR3. Each record gives: D gene, J gene, V gene, clone size, CDR3 protein, CDR3 DNA. D genes are given only for firm matches. Clone size appears in some rows only: once, few, many, or a class for an expanded clone.

>.|TRBJ2-1|TRBV2|.
CASSDSESYNEQFF
TGTGCCAGCAGTGATTCGGAGAGTTACAATGAGCAGTTCTTC
>.|TRBJ2-1|TRBV2|.
CASSEDREQFF
TGTGCCAGCAGTGAAGATCGGGAGCAGTTCTTC
>.|TRBJ1-1|TRBV5-5|few
CASSFGARGPEAFF
TGTGCCAGCAGCTTTGGGGCGCGGGGTCCTGAAGCTTTCTTT
>.|TRBJ2-1|TRBV7-6|.
CASSLETGAYNEQFF
TGTGCCAGCAGCTTAGAGACTGGAGCTTACAATGAGCAGTTCTTC
>TRBD2|TRBJ2-1|TRBV7-9|.
CASSFGTSQFF
TGTGCCAGCAGCTTCGGGACTAGCCAGTTCTTC
>.|TRBJ2-7|TRBV5-4|once
CASSLGTSPYEQYF
TGTGCCAGCAGCTTGGGAACTTCCCCCTACGAGCAGTACTTC
>TRBD1|TRBJ1-1|TRBV5-1|.
CASSYTGGYTEAFF
TGCGCCAGCAGCTACACAGGGGGCTACACTGAAGCTTTCTTT
>.|TRBJ2-7|TRBV4-1|.
CASSQVPTPSSYEQYF
TGCGCCAGCAGCCAAGTCCCCACCCCGAGCTCCTACGAGCAGTACTTC
>.|TRBJ1-1|TRBV9|.
CASSVAPGVGTEAFF
TGTGCCAGCAGCGTAGCCCCAGGGGTAGGGACTGAAGCTTTCTTT
>.|TRBJ1-2|TRBV7-2|.
CASSLELQSAGYTF
TGTGCCAGCAGCTTAGAGTTGCAGTCTGCTGGCTACACCTTC
>TRBD1|TRBJ1-1|TRBV27|.
CASSRTGAWTEAFF
TGTGCCAGCAGTCGGACAGGGGCATGGACTGAAGCTTTCTTT
>.|TRBJ1-5|TRBV7-9|few
CASSPTTLQGNGPQHF
TGTGCCAGCAGCCCGACGACCCTACAGGGTAATGGGCCCCAGCATTTT
>TRBD2|TRBJ2-3|TRBV27|.
CASSLSGGDTQYF
TGTGCCAGCAGTTTATCGGGGGGGGATACGCAGTATTTT
>.|TRBJ2-5|TRBV10-3|.
CAIGSPGAQGETQYF
TGTGCCATTGGTTCACCGGGCGCTCAGGGGGAGACCCAGTACTTC
>TRBD1|TRBJ1-6|TRBV2|few
CASSPTGNFPNSPLHF
TGTGCCAGCAGTCCGACAGGGAACTTTCCTAATTCACCCCTCCACTTT
>.|TRBJ1-5|TRBV9|.
CASSAGGGLGQPQHF
TGTGCCAGCAGCGCCGGGGGGGGTTTAGGTCAGCCCCAGCATTTT
>.|TRBJ2-7|TRBV2|.
CASSENDPPGF
TGTGCCAGCAGTGAAAATGACCCGCCAGGCTTC
>.|TRBJ2-7|TRBV7-2|few
CASSLAAGGPYEQYF
TGTGCCAGCAGCTTAGCGGCCGGGGGGCCCTACGAGCAGTACTTC
>.|TRBJ1-1|TRBV9|.
CASSGAVGGRSEAFF
TGTGCCAGCAGCGGCGCGGTCGGGGGGCGGTCTGAAGCTTTCTTT
>.|TRBJ1-1|TRBV25-1|few
CASSGEVNTEAFF
TGTGCCAGCAGTGGGGAGGTGAACACTGAAGCTTTCTTT
>.|TRBJ2-7|TRBV7-3|.
CASSLRGGAGEQYF
TGTGCCAGCAGCTTAAGGGGGGGGGCCGGTGAGCAGTACTTC
>.|TRBJ1-1|TRBV28|.
CASSLPPRHPGAFF
TGTGCCAGCAGTTTACCCCCCAGGCATCCAGGGGCTTTCTTT
>.|TRBJ1-4|TRBV6-6|.
CASSYSSEKLFF
TGTGCCAGCAGTTATAGTTCGGAAAAACTGTTTTTT
>TRBD2|TRBJ2-1|TRBV7-3|once
CASSFSSGGYNEQFF
TGTGCCAGCAGCTTTTCTAGCGGGGGATACAATGAGCAGTTCTTC
>TRBD2|TRBJ2-3|TRBV7-3|.
CASSFIAGGTDTQYF
TGTGCCAGCAGCTTTATAGCGGGGGGCACAGATACGCAGTATTTT
>.|TRBJ1-6|TRBV30|.
CAWQGIYNSPLHF
TGTGCCTGGCAGGGGATCTATAATTCACCCCTCCACTTT
>TRBD1|TRBJ1-5|TRBV28|many
CASSYGQGGSNQPQHF
TGTGCCAGCAGTTATGGACAGGGCGGAAGCAATCAGCCCCAGCATTTT
>.|TRBJ2-7|TRBV11-2|.
CASSFYQTYEQYF
TGTGCCAGCAGCTTCTATCAGACATACGAGCAGTACTTC
>TRBD2|TRBJ2-3|TRBV4-2|.
CASSPRLAGRTDTQYF
TGTGCCAGCAGCCCCCGACTAGCGGGGCGCACAGATACGCAGTATTTT
>.|TRBJ1-2|TRBV19|.
CASSTSGEVGYTF
TGTGCCAGTAGTACGTCAGGGGAAGTTGGCTACACCTTC
>TRBD1|TRBJ2-5|TRBV28|.
CASSPNYSGGRGETQYF
TGTGCCAGCAGTCCAAATTATTCAGGGGGCAGGGGGGAGACCCAGTACTTC
>.|TRBJ2-7|TRBV18|.
CASSPGQGISYEQYF
TGTGCCAGCTCACCAGGGCAGGGAATTTCCTACGAGCAGTACTTC
>.|TRBJ1-6|TRBV14|.
CASSQAPYSPLHF
TGTGCCAGCAGCCAAGCCCCATATTCACCCCTCCACTTT
>.|TRBJ1-3|TRBV5-1|.
CASSTTGSGNTIYF
TGCGCCAGCAGCACCACGGGCTCTGGAAACACCATATATTTT
>TRBD1|TRBJ1-3|TRBV5-1|.
CASSSQTDRGYSGNTIYF
TGCGCCAGCAGCTCGCAAACGGACAGGGGCTACTCTGGAAACACCATATATTTT
>.|TRBJ1-2|TRBV2|.
CASKIAGEIYGYTF
TGTGCCAGCAAGATCGCCGGGGAGATCTATGGCTACACCTTC
>TRBD2|TRBJ2-5|TRBV2|.
CASSEDSGGGGETQYF
TGTGCCAGCAGTGAAGATTCTGGGGGGGGTGGAGAGACCCAATACTTC
>.|TRBJ2-7|TRBV5-4|.
CASRAWGGPYEQYF
TGTGCCAGCAGGGCTTGGGGGGGCCCCTACGAGCAGTACTTC
>TRBD1|TRBJ2-2|TRBV10-1|.
CASSTDRVPGELFF
TGCGCCAGCAGTACTGACAGGGTCCCCGGGGAGCTGTTTTTT
>.|TRBJ2-1|TRBV27|.
CASSLFAGSYNEQFF
TGTGCCAGCAGTTTATTTGCGGGAAGCTACAATGAGCAGTTCTTC
>TRBD1|TRBJ2-4|TRBV25-1|.
CASSESTGAENIQYF
TGTGCCAGCAGTGAATCAACAGGGGCAGAAAACATTCAGTACTTC
>TRBD1|TRBJ1-6|TRBV19|once
CASSIRGQGMSSYNSPLHF
TGTGCCAGTAGTATCCGAGGACAGGGGATGAGCTCCTATAATTCACCCCTCCACTTT
>.|TRBJ2-3|TRBV5-1|.
CASRSRLTGPTSTDTQYF
TGCGCCAGCAGGTCCCGACTAACCGGGCCTACTAGCACAGATACGCAGTATTTT
>TRBD1|TRBJ1-5|TRBV4-1|.
CASSQDMMLFWGQKNQPQHF
TGCGCCAGCAGCCAAGATATGATGTTATTTTGGGGACAGAAGAATCAGCCCCAGCATTTT
>.|TRBJ1-6|TRBV11-2|few
CASSLVRNSPLHF
TGTGCCAGCAGCTTAGTTAGAAATTCACCCCTCCACTTT
>.|TRBJ2-3|TRBV10-3|.
CAIASSADTQYF
TGTGCCATCGCTTCTTCTGCGGATACGCAGTATTTT
>TRBD1|TRBJ2-1|TRBV19|.
CASSIGDRGGTVSYNEQFF
TGTGCCAGTAGTATAGGGGACAGGGGAGGTACAGTCTCCTACAATGAGCAGTTCTTC
>TRBD2|TRBJ2-1|TRBV9|.
CASSVGLAAYNEQFF
TGTGCCAGCAGCGTAGGACTAGCCGCCTACAATGAGCAGTTCTTC
>TRBD1|TRBJ1-2|TRBV27|few
CASSWTGNYGYTF
TGTGCCAGCAGTTGGACAGGGAACTATGGCTACACCTTC
>.|TRBJ2-7|TRBV4-2|.
CASSPGTYEQYF
TGTGCCAGCAGCCCAGGGACCTACGAGCAGTACTTC
>TRBD2|TRBJ2-1|TRBV9|.
CASSPLPSGSYNEQFF
TGTGCCAGCAGCCCCCTCCCTAGCGGTTCCTACAATGAGCAGTTCTTC
>TRBD1|TRBJ1-2|TRBV7-2|.
CASSTRQGGGYTF
TGTGCCAGCAGCACCCGACAGGGGGGTGGCTACACCTTC
>.|TRBJ2-1|TRBV4-1|.
CASSQAQGSANEQFF
TGCGCCAGCAGCCAAGCTCAGGGGTCGGCCAATGAGCAGTTCTTC
>TRBD1|TRBJ2-3|TRBV6-6|.
CASSPRDRGGTDTQYF
TGTGCCAGCAGTCCCCGGGACAGGGGTGGCACAGATACGCAGTATTTT
>TRBD1|TRBJ2-7|TRBV5-1|.
CASKGTGGYEQYF
TGCGCCAGCAAGGGGACAGGGGGCTACGAGCAGTACTTC